This entry lists 13 T cell receptor beta chains sequenced from one sample in a study of T cell repertoires in cytomegalovirus infection. TCRdb re-analysed the reads in MiXCR, keeping a single row per CDR3 protein. The data contain about 180,000 distinct CDR3 sequences, about a fifth of them singletons. Their antigens remain unidentified. This sample comprised CD8+ T cells from cultured PBMCs, obtained from culture after CMV antigen stimulation. These receptors were collected from a human donor in good health (CMV status not recorded). Some clones in this sample may be carry-over from other donors' samples.

This clonotype has a handful of counts. The chain couples TRBV11-2 to TRBJ2-1; 9 bases agree with TRBD2. The CDR3 totals 15 residues. V lost 5 bases, J lost 7 bases, and 9 bases stayed unmatched. Germline loops: CDR1 SGHAT, CDR2 FQNNGV. DNA for the CDR3: TGTGCCAGCAGCCCCTTAGGCGGGGGGGCAAATGAGCAGTTCTTC. Translating gives CASSPLGGGANEQFF. The full variable domain, with the rest looked up from reference TRBV11-2 and TRBJ2-1, is EAGVAQSPRYKIIEKRQSVAFWCNPISGHATLYWYQQILGQGPKLLIQFQNNGVVDDSQLPKDRFSAERLKGVDSTLKIQPAKLEDSAVYLCASSPLGGGANEQFFGPGTRLTVL.

In this sample, this clonotype turned up a few times. V usage is TRBV4-1 and J usage is TRBJ1-2, with D uncertain. The CDR3 loop spans 12 amino acids. CDR1 is MGHRA and CDR2 is YSYEKL in the germline V gene. The V and J ends lost 0 bases and 6 bases respectively, with 5 bases between them. CDR3: CASSQENNGYTF. The CDR3, as DNA: TGCGCCAGCAGCCAAGAAAATAATGGCTACACCTTC.

This clonotype was found a few times. The chain is built from TRBV4-3 and TRBJ2-4; D may be TRBD2 (5 bases). Germline V gives CDR1 LGHNA, CDR2 YSLEER. The CDR3 contains 15 residues. With 3 bases removed from V and 8 bases from J, the gap between germline ends came to 17 bases. The CDR3 nucleotides are TGCGCCAGCAGCCACAAGCCGGGATATAAGGACATTCAGTACTTC. This encodes CASSHKPGYKDIQYF.

V usage is TRBV27 and J usage is TRBJ2-3; D remains ambiguous. This CDR3 has 13 residues. Germline V CDR1 and CDR2: MNHEY, SMNVEV (reference sequence). The V and J ends lost 8 bases and 8 bases respectively, with 17 bases between them. The CDR3, as DNA: TGTGCCAGCGGGTTGGGCCCTAGATCTACGCAGTATTTT. Translation gives CASGLGPRSTQYF.

This sequence joins TRBV19 and TRBJ2-1; TRBD2 is a possible D gene (6 bases). The CDR3 is 15 amino acids. V lost 5 bases and J lost 10, with 21 bases in between. CDR1 is LNHDA, CDR2 SQIVND, per germline (reference sequence). CDR3 sequence reads: CASSPTGLLLREQFF. Here the CDR3 DNA reads TGTGCCAGTAGTCCCACGGGACTCCTACTCCGGGAGCAGTTCTTC. Drawing the rest from reference TRBV19 and TRBJ2-1, the complete variable domain is DGGITQSPKYLFRKEGQNVTLSCEQNLNHDAMYWYRQDPGQGLRLIYYSQIVNDFQKGDIAEGYSVSREKKESFPLTVTSAQKNPTAFYLCASSPTGLLLREQFFGPGTRLTVL.

This chain joins TRBV6-2 or TRBV6-3 and TRBJ1-5, with D perhaps matching TRBD1 (6 bases). CDR1 is MNHEY, CDR2 SVGEGT, per germline. There are 16 residues in the CDR3. Between the trimmed V and J ends, which lost 6 bases and 5 bases, there was a span of 20 bases. The CDR3 sequence is CASSPSRQAWDQPQHF. The CDR3 DNA sequence: TGTGCCAGCAGCCCATCCCGACAGGCTTGGGATCAGCCCCAGCATTTT.

Only a few counts were recorded for this clonotype. At one end, the junction sequence differs from germline, possibly due to a read error. The chain links TRBV20-1 to TRBJ2-1; TRBD2 matches 9 bases. Looked up from germline, CDR1 is DFQATT and CDR2 is SNEGSKA (reference sequence). CDR3 size: 12 residues. CDR3 loop: CSASYTSGLWVF. The CDR3 DNA reads as TGCAGTGCTTCCTATACTAGCGGGTTGTGGGTCTTC.

This clonotype showed up just a few times. The V and J genes are TRBV4-1 and TRBJ1-5, with D perhaps matching TRBD1 (5 bases). Between the trimmed V and J ends, which lost 1 base and 9 bases, there was a span of 10 bases. CDR1 is MGHRA, CDR2 YSYEKL, per germline. The CDR3 sequence is 13 residues long. CDR3 bases: TGCGCCAGCAGCCAAGCCCAGGGCCGGCCCCAGCATTTT. Protein sequence: CASSQAQGRPQHF.

In this sample, this clonotype turned up a few times. This rearrangement joins TRBV7-3 to TRBJ1-2; TRBD1 agrees at 7 bases. The CDR3 is 15 residues long. The V and J ends lost 1 base and 6 bases, in that order; junction bases with no gene match: 8. Germline V gene sequence: CDR1 SGHTA, CDR2 FQGTGA. The CDR3 sequence: CASSLRQGGWDGYTF. The CDR3 region has the DNA TGTGCCAGCAGCTTAAGACAGGGAGGGTGGGATGGCTACACCTTC.

Many counts were recorded for this clonotype. The chain combines TRBV7-9 with TRBJ2-5; no firm D call. The CDR3 loop spans 12 amino acids. V was shortened by 4 bases and J by 5 bases, with 8 bases between the two germline ends. Germline V gives CDR1 SEHNR, CDR2 FQNEAQ (reference sequence). The CDR3 protein is CASSWGGETQYF. CDR3 DNA: TGTGCCAGCAGCTGGGGTGGTGAGACCCAGTACTTC.

The genes are TRBV12-3 or TRBV12-4 and TRBJ2-2; D is unresolved. Between the trimmed V and J ends, which lost 7 bases and 4 bases, there was a span of 19 bases. The CDR3 sequence is 16 residues long. Here the CDR3 reads CASTPAGSPFTGELFF. The CDR3 DNA sequence: TGTGCCAGCACCCCCGCCGGTAGTCCCTTCACCGGGGAGCTGTTTTTT.

The rearrangement uses TRBV7-6 and TRBJ2-7; 8 bases line up with TRBD2. The junction had 7 bases not matched to a gene; V was cut back by 5 bases and J by 1 base. Germline assignment: CDR1 SGHVS and CDR2 FNYEAQ. The length of the CDR3 is 15 residues. The CDR3 DNA is TGTGCCAGCAGCCGGGAGGGACAATCTTCCTACGAGCAGTACTTC. This codes for CASSREGQSSYEQYF.

This clonotype has ten or more counts. This chain connects TRBV12-3 or TRBV12-4 to TRBJ1-4; 7 bases align to TRBD1. Trimming took 1 base from V and 8 from J; bases not matched to a gene: 4. This CDR3 comprises 14 residues. The CDR3, as DNA: TGTGCCAGCAGTTTAGGACAGGGAATGGAAAAACTGTTTTTT. This codes for CASSLGQGMEKLFF.